The clone carrying this T cell receptor beta chain was recorded once. What it binds is unknown. The sample comes from a study of cytomegalovirus exposure and HLA in healthy donors. Study findings and constraints: TCR beta chains numbering 150 to 200 were designated cytomegalovirus-associated.

The V gene's germline CDR1 is SGHTA and CDR2 FQGNSA. This CDR3 spans 12 amino acids. Unmatched junction bases numbered 7, after V lost 4 bases and J lost 13 bases. 60 Vbeta and 13 Jbeta primers were used in PCR. The repertoire was sequenced with immunoSEQ multiplex PCR; TCRdb's copy has only in-frame clones and lacks some. The data show approximately 160,000 clones, with over 80% seen just once and about 5% held by the top ten. The sequenced material came from PBMCs. The J gene is TRBJ2-4, the V gene TRBV7-2, with TRBD1 identical over 7 bases. This receptor was obtained from a woman aged 45-59 years in good health and CMV-seropositive. The CDR3 is CASSSDRIFQYF. The CDR3 nucleotides read TGTGCCAGCAGCTCGGACAGGATTTTCCAGTACTTC.